The 27 T cell receptor beta chains in this list originate from one sample, sequenced in a study of technical replicates of blood from a few donors. Measured with immunoSEQ multiplex PCR; TCRdb has only the in-frame clones, and not every one. The table lists tens of thousands of clones, under 95% of them singletons, with approximately 0.3% in the top ten. Sequenced material: T cells isolated from PBMCs. All receptors derive from a human donor in good health.

This sequence joins TRBV28 and TRBJ2-1; 7 nucleotides align to TRBD2. CDR1 and CDR2 from the germline V gene are MDHEN and SYDVKM. The CDR3 runs to 16 residues. Unmatched junction bases numbered 15, after V lost 6 bases and J lost 7 bases. CDR3 sequence: CASSPPQAGMRNEQFF. The CDR3 nucleotides are TGTGCCAGCAGCCCCCCCCAAGCGGGAATGCGTAATGAGCAGTTCTTC.

The table lists this clone with a few counts. The chain links TRBV13 to TRBJ1-1, with 7 positions matching TRBD1. This CDR3 is built from 13 residues. J gave up 4 bases and V 4 bases, and 3 bases lay outside the gene matches. The V gene's germline CDR1 is PRHDT and CDR2 FYEKMQ (reference sequence). The CDR3 DNA reads as TGTGCCAGCAGCTCCGACAGGGCCACTGAAGCTTTCTTT. Amino acids: CASSSDRATEAFF.

The chain links TRBV5-4 to TRBJ2-1; 8 positions agree with TRBD2. V dropped 2 bases and J dropped 4; count of bases not matched to a gene: 8. The CDR3 length is 16 residues. Germline CDR1 is SGHNT and CDR2 is YYREEE (reference sequence). The CDR3 here is CASSFTGTSRYNEQFF. CDR3 coding DNA: TGTGCCAGCAGCTTTACCGGGACTAGTCGGTACAATGAGCAGTTCTTC.

V and J are TRBV25-1 and TRBJ1-1, with D possibly being TRBD1 (6 bases). This CDR3 has 15 residues. Trimming stripped 4 bases from V and 3 bases from J, with 15 bases between. Germline V gene lookup returns CDR1 MGHDK and CDR2 SYGVNS. The CDR3 spells CASSATSSGDTEAFF. The CDR3 DNA follows: TGTGCCAGCAGTGCAACATCTTCAGGGGACACTGAAGCTTTCTTT.

CDR3 sequence reads: CASSLQGARGEQYF. CDR3 DNA sequence: TGTGCCAGCAGTTTACAGGGGGCGCGGGGCGAGCAGTACTTC. V usage is TRBV6-1 and J usage is TRBJ2-7; TRBD1 agrees at 9 bases. From germline, CDR1 is MNHNS and CDR2 SASEGT. The CDR3 is 14 amino acids. J was trimmed by 6 bases and V by 5 bases; bases with no gene match: 8.

The V call is TRBV7-2, the J call TRBJ1-5, with 10 positions matching TRBD1. The germline CDR1 and CDR2 sequences are SGHTA and FQGNSA. CDR3 size: 15 residues. With 6 bases clipped from V and 7 bases from J, the junction kept 9 bases outside the gene matches. The CDR3 loop is CASSYRTGGEQPQHF. CDR3 bases: TGTGCCAGCAGTTACCGGACAGGGGGGGAGCAGCCCCAGCATTTT. Filled out from reference TRBV7-2 and TRBJ1-5, the complete variable domain reads GAGVSQSPSNKVTEKGKDVELRCDPISGHTALYWYRQSLGQGLEFLIYFQGNSAPDKSGLPSDRFSAERTGGSVSTLTIQRTQQEDSAVYLCASSYRTGGEQPQHFGDGTRLSIL.

The chain combines TRBV11-3 with TRBJ1-5, with a possible D match to TRBD1 (6 bases). The CDR3 runs 15 residues. V was shortened by 2 bases and J by 1 base, with 9 bases between the two germline ends. Germline V gene data show CDR1 as SGHNT and CDR2 as YENEEA. In DNA, the CDR3 is TGTGCCAGCAGCTTAACAGGGTCAAGCAATCAGCCCCAGCATTTT. Its protein is CASSLTGSSNQPQHF.

V usage is TRBV7-6 and J usage is TRBJ2-7; 8 bases fit TRBD1. V lost 5 bases to trimming and J lost 0 bases; unmatched junction nucleotides: 3. CDR1 is SGHVS, CDR2 FNYEAQ, per germline. The CDR3 contains 14 residues. This CDR3 reads CASSRGTGSYEQYF. The CDR3 nucleotides are TGTGCCAGCAGCCGTGGGACAGGCTCCTACGAGCAGTACTTC.

V usage is TRBV5-1 and J usage is TRBJ1-4, with D possibly TRBD1 on 5 matching bases. The V end lost 7 bases, the J end lost 8 bases, and 18 bases lay between the germline ends. The CDR3 contains 14 residues. The germline V gene encodes CDR1 SGHRS and CDR2 YFSETQ. The CDR3 is CASGDGGGGEKLFF. Written as DNA, the CDR3 is TGCGCCAGCGGGGATGGCGGGGGAGGCGAAAAACTGTTTTTT.

CDR3 protein: CASSFGTGETEAFF. CDR3 bases: TGTGCCAGCAGCTTCGGGACAGGGGAAACTGAAGCTTTCTTT. This sequence joins TRBV7-9 and TRBJ1-1; 10 bases are a match to TRBD1. Germline CDR1 SEHNR, CDR2 FQNEAQ (reference sequence). The CDR3 length is 14 residues. V dropped 3 bases and J dropped 5; count of bases not matched to a gene: 3.

The chain recombines TRBV4-1 with TRBJ2-7, with D maybe TRBD2 (6 bases). V gave up 4 bases and J gave up 0 bases, with 16 bases separating them. The CDR3 has 16 residues. Germline CDR1 reads MGHRA; CDR2 reads YSYEKL. CDR3 in amino acids: CASSPLDSGSSYEQYF. In DNA, the CDR3 is TGCGCCAGCAGCCCTCTGGATAGCGGAAGCTCCTACGAGCAGTACTTC.

This chain joins TRBV4-1 and TRBJ2-1; 8 bases fit TRBD2. From germline, CDR1 is MGHRA and CDR2 YSYEKL. J lost 8 bases, V lost 3 bases, and 6 bases had no gene match. The CDR3 contains 14 residues. The CDR3 loop is CASSQGLDVDEQFF. CDR3 bases: TGCGCCAGCAGCCAGGGACTAGATGTCGATGAGCAGTTCTTC.

This clone was detected only a few times. The genes are TRBV21-1 and TRBJ2-1; TRBD2 reflects the table's D call only, with no check against the DNA. TRBV21-1 is a listed pseudogene. The CDR3 is 13 amino acids. In nucleotides, the CDR3 is TGTGCCAGGGAGACGGAGGACTTGAATGAGCAGTTCTTC. Translated, it gives CARETEDLNEQFF.

The chain combines TRBV2 with TRBJ1-5; TRBD1 might be the D (5 bases). CDR3 length equals 15 residues. V gave up 7 bases and J gave up 0 bases, with 13 bases separating them. Looked up from germline, CDR1 is SNHLY and CDR2 is FYNNEI. The CDR3 loop reads CASKADSYSNQPQHF. In DNA form, the CDR3 reads TGTGCCAGCAAGGCCGACAGTTATAGCAATCAGCCCCAGCATTTT.

This clone was recorded a few times. The chain combines TRBV4-1 with TRBJ2-7; TRBD1 aligns across 8 bases. Looked up from germline, CDR1 is MGHRA and CDR2 is YSYEKL. The V and J ends lost 0 bases and 5 bases, in that order; junction bases with no gene match: 6. This CDR3 spans 15 amino acids. The CDR3 sequence: CASSQDRQGRNEQYF. CDR3 in DNA: TGCGCCAGCAGCCAAGATCGACAGGGGCGGAACGAGCAGTACTTC.

J is TRBJ2-7 and V is TRBV9; 10 bases fit TRBD1. Germline V gene data show CDR1 as SGDLS and CDR2 as YYNGEE. This CDR3 is 14 amino acids long. The V segment lost 2 bases and the J segment 5 bases; nucleotides outside the gene matches: 4. CDR3 nucleotide sequence: TGTGCCAGCAGCGTCCGGGACAGGGGTCACGAGCAGTACTTC. Protein product: CASSVRDRGHEQYF.

V usage is TRBV10-3 and J usage is TRBJ1-2, with 7 nucleotides matching TRBD1. Germline V gene sequence: CDR1 ENHRY, CDR2 SYGVKD. The CDR3 is made up of 18 amino acids. J gave up 2 bases and V 3 bases, and 15 bases lay outside the gene matches. The CDR3 sequence is CAISDQDPLQGINYGYTF. The CDR3 DNA follows: TGTGCCATCAGTGACCAAGACCCTCTACAGGGGATCAACTATGGCTACACCTTC.

The rearrangement links TRBV6-5 to TRBJ2-7, with D possibly being TRBD1 (7 bases). V was shortened by 3 bases and J by 5 bases, with 14 bases between the two germline ends. The germline V gene encodes CDR1 MNHEY and CDR2 SVGAGI. CDR3 size: 14 residues. Written as DNA, the CDR3 is TGTGCCAGCAGTTATGGTCAGGGGGGCAACGAGCAGTACTTC. Protein sequence: CASSYGQGGNEQYF.

This clone was observed a handful of times. The V gene is TRBV28, the J gene TRBJ1-5; 8 nucleotides align to TRBD1. Losses at the gene ends were 6 bases for V and 9 bases for J; bases not matched to a gene: 13. CDR3 size: 15 residues. CDR1 MDHEN and CDR2 SYDVKM come from the germline V gene. The CDR3 region has the DNA TGTGCCAGCAGCCGAGGACAGGGTAGATTGCCGCCCCAGCATTTT. This sequence encodes CASSRGQGRLPPQHF.

The chain couples TRBV27 to TRBJ2-7; possibly TRBD2 for D (6 bases). The V and J ends lost 5 bases and 2 bases respectively, with 16 bases between them. The CDR3 sequence is 15 residues long. Germline V gene lookup returns CDR1 MNHEY and CDR2 SMNVEV (reference sequence). CDR3 amino acids: CASSHRGTAPYEQYF. The CDR3 nucleotides read TGTGCCAGCAGTCACCGGGGGACGGCTCCCTACGAGCAGTACTTC.

The chain employs TRBV10-2 and TRBJ2-7, with TRBD2 matching 10 bases. The CDR3 is 17 amino acids. The germline gives CDR1 WSHSY, CDR2 SAAADI. The J segment lost 0 bases and the V segment lost 0 bases, leaving 5 bases of the junction unmatched. CDR3 region: CASSESKLAGVSYEQYF. CDR3 in DNA: TGCGCCAGCAGTGAGTCGAAGCTAGCGGGAGTCTCCTACGAGCAGTACTTC.

CDR3 sequence: CASSSLGLRGDYGYTF. The DNA for the CDR3 is TGTGCCAGCAGCTCACTAGGCCTACGGGGTGACTATGGCTACACCTTC. The V call is TRBV7-9, the J call TRBJ1-2; D remains unclear. Germline V gene lookup returns CDR1 SEHNR and CDR2 FQNEAQ (reference sequence). Trimming took 4 bases from V and 3 from J, leaving 18 bases between them. The CDR3 has 16 amino acids.

The chain joins TRBV5-4 to TRBJ2-5, with 7 bases that match TRBD1. Germline loops: CDR1 SGHNT, CDR2 YYREEE (reference sequence). The trim removed 4 bases at V and 4 bases at J, leaving 4 bases unmatched. The CDR3 totals 13 residues. In DNA, the CDR3 is TGTGCCAGCAGCCTCGACAGGGCAGAGACCCAGTACTTC. Translation gives CASSLDRAETQYF.

This rearrangement joins TRBV2 to TRBJ1-1, with 8 bases fitting TRBD1. V trimming: 5 bases; J trimming: 4 bases; junction bases outside the gene matches: 12. This CDR3 has 16 residues. Germline assignment: CDR1 SNHLY and CDR2 FYNNEI. The CDR3 sequence is CASSRGTGTRVTEAFF. CDR3 DNA sequence: TGTGCCAGCAGTCGGGGGACAGGAACGAGGGTCACTGAAGCTTTCTTT.

The chain recombines TRBV29-1 with TRBJ2-5, with 7 bases lining up with TRBD2. CDR1 is SQVTM and CDR2 is ANQGSEA in the germline V gene. V was clipped by 6 bases and J by 3 bases; unmatched bases: 4. The length of the CDR3 is 12 residues. For the CDR3, the DNA is TGCAGCGTAGCGGGGACCAAAGAGACCCAGTACTTC. Translation gives CSVAGTKETQYF.

This clone was seen a single time. The genes are TRBV7-2 and TRBJ1-2; D uncertain. Trimming left V 3 bases short and J 8 bases short, with 10 bases between. Germline CDR1 SGHTA, CDR2 FQGNSA. The CDR3 extends over 12 amino acids. Here the CDR3 DNA reads TGTGCCAGCAGCTTTTCTCTGGGCGGCTACACCTTC. The encoded protein is CASSFSLGGYTF.

V usage is TRBV11-2 and J usage is TRBJ2-3, with TRBD2 matching over 8 bases. Per the germline V gene, CDR1 is SGHAT and CDR2 is FQNNGV. V dropped 4 bases and J dropped 4; count of bases not matched to a gene: 10. The CDR3 contains 16 residues. CDR3 in DNA: TGTGCCAGCAGCTCCCTAAGGAGCGGGGGTGCAGATACGCAGTATTTT. Translating it yields CASSSLRSGGADTQYF.